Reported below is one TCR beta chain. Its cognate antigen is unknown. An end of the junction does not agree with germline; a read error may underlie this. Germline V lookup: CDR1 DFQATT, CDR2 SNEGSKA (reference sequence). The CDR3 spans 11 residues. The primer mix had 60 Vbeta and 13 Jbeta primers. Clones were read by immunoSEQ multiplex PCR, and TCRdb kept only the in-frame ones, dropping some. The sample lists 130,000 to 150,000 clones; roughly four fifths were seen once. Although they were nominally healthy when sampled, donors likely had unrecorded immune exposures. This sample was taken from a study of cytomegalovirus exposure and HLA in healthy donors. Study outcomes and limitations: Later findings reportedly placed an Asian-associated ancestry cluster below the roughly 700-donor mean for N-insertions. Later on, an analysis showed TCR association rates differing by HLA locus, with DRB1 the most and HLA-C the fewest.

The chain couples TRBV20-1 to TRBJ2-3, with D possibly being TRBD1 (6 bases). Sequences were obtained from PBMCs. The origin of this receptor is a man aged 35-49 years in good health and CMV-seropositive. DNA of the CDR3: TGCAGTGCTAGGGGGGAAGGGGGAACCCATTTT. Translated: CSARGEGGTHF.